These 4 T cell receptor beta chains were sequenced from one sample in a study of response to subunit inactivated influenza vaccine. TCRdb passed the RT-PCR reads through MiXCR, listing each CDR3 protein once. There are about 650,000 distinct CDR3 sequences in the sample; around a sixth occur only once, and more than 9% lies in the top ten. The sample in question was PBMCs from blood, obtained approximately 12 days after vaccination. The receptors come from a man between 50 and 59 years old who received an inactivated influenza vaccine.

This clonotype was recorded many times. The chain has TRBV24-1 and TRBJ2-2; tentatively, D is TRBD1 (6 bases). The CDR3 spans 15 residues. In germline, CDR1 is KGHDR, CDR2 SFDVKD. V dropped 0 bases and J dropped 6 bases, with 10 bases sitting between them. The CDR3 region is CATSDLSQGSGELFF. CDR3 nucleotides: TGTGCCACCAGTGATTTGAGCCAGGGGTCCGGGGAGCTGTTTTTT.

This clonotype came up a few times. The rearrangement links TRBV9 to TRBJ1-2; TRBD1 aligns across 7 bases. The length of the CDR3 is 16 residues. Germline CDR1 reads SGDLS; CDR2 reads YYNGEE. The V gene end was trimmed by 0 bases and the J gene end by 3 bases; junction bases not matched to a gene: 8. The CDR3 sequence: CASSVEFTGVHYGYTF. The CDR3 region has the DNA TGTGCCAGCAGCGTAGAATTCACAGGGGTCCACTATGGCTACACCTTC.

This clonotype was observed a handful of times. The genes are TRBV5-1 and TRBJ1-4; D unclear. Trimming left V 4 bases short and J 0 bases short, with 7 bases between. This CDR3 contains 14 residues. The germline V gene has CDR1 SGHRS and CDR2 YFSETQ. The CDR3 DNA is TGCGCCAGCAGCCTTGCTTCAACTAATGAAAAACTGTTTTTT. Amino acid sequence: CASSLASTNEKLFF.

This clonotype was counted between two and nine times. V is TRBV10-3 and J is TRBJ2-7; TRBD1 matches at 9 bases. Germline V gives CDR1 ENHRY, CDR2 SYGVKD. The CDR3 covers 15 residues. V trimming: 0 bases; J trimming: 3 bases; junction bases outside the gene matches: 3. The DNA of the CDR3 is TGTGCCATCAGTGAGTCTGGGGGACAGGGCTACGAGCAGTACTTC. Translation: CAISESGGQGYEQYF.